One sample yielded the 14 T cell receptor beta chains listed below, sequenced in a study of T cells in Graves' hyperthyroidism and ophthalmopathy. Amplification yielded TCR beta CDR3 regions, with RNA transcripts as the source. A set of HTBI primers served as the primers for a first-round RT-PCR of the TCR CDR3. TCRdb re-derived calls from the multiplex PCR reads in MiXCR, one entry per CDR3 protein. The sample includes around 350,000 distinct CDR3 sequences, 25% seen only once; the top ten take more than 60%. Sequenced input: blood. The receptors here all came from a middle-aged man with Graves' hyperthyroidism.

This chain connects TRBV12-3 or TRBV12-4 to TRBJ2-7, with D perhaps matching TRBD1 or TRBD2 (6 bases each). The CDR3 covers 13 residues. Trimming pared 6 bases from V and 2 bases from J, leaving 11 bases between. The CDR3 DNA is TGTGCCAGCAGCCGGGGGCCCCCCTACGAGCAGTACTTC. Residues: CASSRGPPYEQYF.

This clonotype was counted a few times. The chain employs TRBV28 and TRBJ2-5, with D tentatively TRBD2 (5 bases). CDR1 and CDR2 (germline): MDHEN, SYDVKM. V gave up 6 bases and J gave up 9 bases, with 17 bases separating them. The CDR3 contains 13 residues. DNA for the CDR3: TGTGCCAGCAGCCTAGCTGTCCAAGTTTCCCAGTACTTC. Translated: CASSLAVQVSQYF.

This clonotype was detected ten times or more. This chain connects TRBV7-2 to TRBJ2-1, with 13 bases aligning to TRBD2. J lost 7 bases, V lost 6 bases, and 9 bases had no gene match. The CDR3 sequence is 16 residues long. Germline loops: CDR1 SGHTA, CDR2 FQGNSA. Written as DNA, the CDR3 is TGTGCCAGCAGGCGACCGGGACTAGCGGGAAGGAATGAGCAGTTCTTC. This sequence encodes CASRRPGLAGRNEQFF.

V and J are TRBV19 and TRBJ1-2; D not certain. V lost 3 bases to trimming and J lost 10 bases, with 12 bases between them. There are 12 residues in the CDR3. CDR1 and CDR2 (germline): LNHDA, SQIVND (reference sequence). The CDR3 region is CASSIGRFDYTF. CDR3 in DNA: TGTGCCAGTAGTATTGGACGGTTTGACTACACCTTC.

The chain couples TRBV20-1 to TRBJ2-7; D ambiguous. CDR3 length: 11 residues. Germline V gene data show CDR1 as DFQATT and CDR2 as SNEGSKA (reference sequence). V lost 3 bases and J 3 bases, leaving 6 bases between the germline ends. The DNA for the CDR3 is TGCAGTGCTAGTATGAGCTACGAGCAGTACTTC. Amino acids: CSASMSYEQYF.

The CDR3 reads CASRITGYSPLHF. The CDR3 DNA is TGTGCCAGCAGGATTACAGGGTACTCACCCCTCCACTTT. The rearrangement joins TRBV27 to TRBJ1-6, with D possibly matching TRBD1 (6 bases). Trimming took 6 bases from V and 10 from J, leaving 13 bases between them. The length of the CDR3 is 13 residues. Germline values: CDR1 MNHEY, CDR2 SMNVEV (reference sequence).

This clonotype is a singleton in its sample. V and J are TRBV10-3 and TRBJ2-1; 9 bases align to TRBD1. Per germline, CDR1 ENHRY and CDR2 SYGVKD. The CDR3 runs 15 residues. The junction had 9 bases not matched to a gene; V was cut back by 7 bases and J by 5 bases. The CDR3 protein is CAIKTGTGRDNEQFF. In nucleotides, the CDR3 is TGTGCCATCAAGACCGGGACAGGGAGGGACAATGAGCAGTTCTTC.

The chain uses TRBV7-2 and TRBJ2-5, with 10 bases matching TRBD2. The CDR3 is 16 amino acids. The ends lost 5 bases at V and 1 base at J; junction bases unmatched: 7. Germline values: CDR1 SGHTA, CDR2 FQGNSA. Here the CDR3 reads CASSQTGLAVQETQYF. The CDR3 DNA follows: TGTGCCAGCAGCCAAACCGGACTAGCGGTCCAAGAGACCCAGTACTTC.

Here the CDR3 reads CSVAAFGSGGNEQFF. The CDR3 DNA reads as TGCAGCGTTGCGGCTTTCGGGTCTGGGGGCAATGAGCAGTTCTTC. The chain carries TRBV29-1 and TRBJ2-1, with D perhaps matching TRBD1 or TRBD2 (5 bases each). Germline V gene sequence: CDR1 SQVTM, CDR2 ANQGSEA. Trimming took off 4 bases at V and 6 bases at J, with 19 bases between the two ends. This CDR3 region has 15 residues.

This clonotype was observed many times. V and J are TRBV2 and TRBJ2-5; D remains unclear. V dropped 6 bases and J dropped 5 bases, with 7 bases sitting between them. The CDR3 consists of 11 residues. Germline V lookup: CDR1 SNHLY, CDR2 FYNNEI. The CDR3 nucleotides read TGTGCCAGCAGGGCCGGGGAGACCCAGTACTTC. Protein sequence: CASRAGETQYF. Together with reference TRBV2 and TRBJ2-5, the CDR3 gives the full variable domain: EPEVTQTPSHQVTQMGQEVILRCVPISNHLYFYWYRQILGQKVEFLVSFYNNEISEKSEIFDDQFSVERPDGSNFTLKIRSTKLEDSAMYFCASRAGETQYFGPGTRLLVL.

Of note for this clonotype: One base away lies a much larger clone, so this may be a sequencing read error. Because it lacks the conserved phenylalanine or tryptophan at the end, this CDR3 is likely a read error. The rearrangement uses TRBV20-1 and TRBJ1-1; D gene ambiguous. With 4 bases removed from V and 1 base from J, the gap between germline ends came to 10 bases. This CDR3 is built from 13 residues. The germline V gene has CDR1 DFQATT and CDR2 SNEGSKA (reference sequence). The CDR3 loop is CSANVFQNTEAFS. In DNA, the CDR3 is TGCAGTGCTAACGTATTCCAGAACACTGAAGCTTTCTCT.

This clonotype was seen a few times. The J gene is TRBJ1-5, the V gene TRBV28; the D is unclear. V gave up 3 bases and J gave up 3 bases, with 21 bases separating them. Germline assignment: CDR1 MDHEN and CDR2 SYDVKM. The CDR3 is 18 amino acids. The DNA of the CDR3 is TGTGCCAGCAGTTTCCTAATAGGTATGAGGCAAAACAATCAGCCCCAGCATTTT. It codes for CASSFLIGMRQNNQPQHF. The full variable domain, with the rest looked up from reference TRBV28 and TRBJ1-5, is DVKVTQSSRYLVKRTGEKVFLECVQDMDHENMFWYRQDPGLGLRLIYFSYDVKMKEKGDIPEGYSVSREKKERFSLILESASTNQTSMYLCASSFLIGMRQNNQPQHFGDGTRLSIL.

J is TRBJ2-7 and V is TRBV20-1; 9 bases align to TRBD1. CDR1 DFQATT and CDR2 SNEGSKA come from the germline V gene (reference sequence). The CDR3 extends over 16 amino acids. V lost 5 bases and J lost 1; bases outside the gene matches: 12. In nucleotides, the CDR3 is TGCAGTGCTCGGGACAGGGTTTCGTCTCAATCCTACGAGCAGTACTTC. Translation gives CSARDRVSSQSYEQYF.

The chain carries TRBV15 and TRBJ2-5; a possible D gene is TRBD2 (6 bases). This CDR3 contains 14 residues. Per germline, CDR1 LNHNV and CDR2 YYDKDF (reference sequence). V lost 5 bases and J 2 bases, leaving 12 bases between the germline ends. CDR3 in DNA: TGTGCCACCAGCGGAGGGAGTACGCAAGAGACCCAGTACTTC. This translates into CATSGGSTQETQYF.